This T cell receptor beta chain was sequenced in a study of low-dose radiotherapy and immunotherapy resistance in tumors. Time point specified: after trial treatment. Specified treatment: LDRT plus nivolumab, ipilimumab, low-dose cyclophosphamide and aspirin (RACIN trial). In germline, CDR1 is SGDLS, CDR2 YYNGEE. The CDR3 is 15 residues long. With 0 bases clipped from V and 4 bases from J, the junction kept 4 bases outside the gene matches. Covering alpha and beta chains, TRAV- and TRBV-specific primers were used for the first-strand cDNA. TCRs were put through roughly 19 PCR cycles of amplification with Phusion. A constant-region primer and the V-primer adapter served as the primer pair. From the reads, TCRdb called clonotypes with MiXCR, one entry per CDR3 protein. This table holds 30,000 to 45,000 distinct CDR3 sequences, less than 25% found once. This clonotype was seen at least ten times.

This specimen was PBMCs, taken after low-dose radiotherapy plus immunotherapy. The origin of this receptor is a female donor with ovarian cancer. The chain links TRBV9 to TRBJ2-3; 8 bases match TRBD1. The DNA for the CDR3 is TGTGCCAGCAGCGTAGAAGGGACAGGTGCAGATACGCAGTATTTT. Translation: CASSVEGTGADTQYF.